This T cell receptor (beta chain) was found in a study of T-cell reconstitution after alpha-beta-depleted transplantation in children. Unique molecular identifiers were incorporated when the TCRbeta library was constructed. MiXCR was run by TCRdb on the PCR reads, yielding one entry per CDR3 protein. The table has about 600,000 distinct CDR3 sequences, over 10% seen once. Study observations and caveats: A year post-transplant, T-cell counts and diversity derived mostly from newly produced T cells.

Trimming took 6 bases from V and 1 from J; bases not matched to a gene: 5. Per the germline V gene, CDR1 is SQVTM and CDR2 is ANQGSEA. The CDR3 has 14 residues. On this clonotype: Its target is unknown.

This clonotype was obtained from a male patient between 5 and 17 years old who had a stem cell transplant for acute myeloid leukemia, so the T cells may come from the graft donor. The material sequenced was PBMCs, mostly from graft donor cells, taken 360 days after TCRalphabeta/CD19-depleted stem cell transplant. The chain couples TRBV29-1 to TRBJ2-3; 9 bases map to TRBD1. This CDR3 reads CSVPGQGRTDTQYF. Here the CDR3 DNA reads TGCAGCGTCCCCGGACAGGGGCGCACAGATACGCAGTATTTT.